This passage covers 4 T cell receptor beta chains from one sample sequenced in a study of cytomegalovirus exposure and HLA in healthy donors. The PCR employed 60 Vbeta primers together with 13 Jbeta primers. TCRdb keeps only in-frame clones here, not all; method: immunoSEQ multiplex PCR. Of approximately 180,000 clones in the sample, approximately 72% were seen once. The sequenced sample was PBMCs. All receptors derive from a human donor in good health.

The J gene is TRBJ1-1, the V gene TRBV7-9, with D perhaps matching TRBD1 (6 bases). Germline V gene lookup returns CDR1 SEHNR and CDR2 FQNEAQ (reference sequence). This CDR3 has 15 amino acids. The V end lost 1 base, the J end lost 1 base, and 10 bases lay between the germline ends. In DNA, the CDR3 is TGTGCCAGCAGCTTAGTGGGACAAACGAACACTGAAGCTTTCTTT. The encoded protein is CASSLVGQTNTEAFF. Full variable domain (missing parts from reference TRBV7-9 and TRBJ1-1): DTGVSQNPRHKITKRGQNVTFRCDPISEHNRLYWYRQTLGQGPEFLTYFQNEAQLEKSRLLSDRFSAERPKGSFSTLEIQRTEQGDSAMYLCASSLVGQTNTEAFFGQGTRLTVV.

This clone was seen only a few times. This chain uses TRBV9 with TRBJ2-2; D is undetermined. This CDR3 is built from 13 residues. The germline V and J ends were trimmed by 2 bases and 5 bases, with 7 bases remaining between them. CDR1 and CDR2 from the germline V gene are SGDLS and YYNGEE. The CDR3 coding sequence is TGTGCCAGCAGCGTCCCTAGGACCGGGGAGCTGTTTTTT. Translation gives CASSVPRTGELFF.

The V call is TRBV4-2, the J call TRBJ1-1; D perhaps matches TRBD1 (5 bases). V was clipped by 3 bases and J by 1 base, with 12 bases between them. In germline, CDR1 is LGHNA, CDR2 YNFKEQ. This CDR3 has 15 amino acids. The CDR3 reads CASSHLGRTNTEAFF. Written as DNA, the CDR3 is TGTGCCAGCAGCCACCTGGGGCGGACGAACACTGAAGCTTTCTTT.

V gene TRBV30 combines with J gene TRBJ1-1; TRBD1 is a possible D gene (5 bases). There are 13 residues in the CDR3. Germline-derived CDR1 and CDR2 are GTSNPN and SVGIG (reference sequence). Trimming cost V 4 bases and J 2 bases, with 11 bases left between them. CDR3 nucleotide sequence: TGTGCCTGGAAGGGGAACCCTAACACTGAAGCTTTCTTT. Translating gives CAWKGNPNTEAFF.